This TCR beta chain is from a study of T cells expressing NK-cell markers (dated by TCRdb to 2018 to 2020). Study-level background: Three sorted T-cell subsets (CD3+CD56+NKG2C+, CD3+CD56+NKG2C- and CD3+CD56-NKG2C+) from roughly 8 donors had their TCR beta-chain repertoires profiled. Among the eight sequenced donors, only one was HCMV-seronegative, while the other seven were HCMV-seropositive. The eight sequenced donors were randomly selected healthy volunteers, three men and five women. Illumina HiSeq 2000/2500, MiSeq or NextSeq was used to sequence libraries as 2 x 150 bp reads.

HCMV-specific IgG was detected in serum with a commercial ELISA kit to determine HCMV serostatus. Ficoll density gradient centrifugation was used to isolate peripheral blood mononuclear cells from blood. About this clonotype itself: This clone's antigen is unknown.

Broader findings and caveats from the paper: Those dominant clonotypes were again the most abundant among CD3+CD56-NKG2C+ cells in four donors, at roughly 25-60.1%. In six donors, the dominant CD3+CD56+NKG2C+ clonotypes ranked among the top 10 CD8+ clonotypes, making up about 1.0-7.0% of CD8+ T cells. Whether the expanded NKG2C-expressing T cell clones were specific for HCMV antigens remained unclear.

Sequencing was carried out with an Illumina HiSeq 2000. 5'RACE template switching, by which a universal primer site and unique molecular identifiers were added, was used to make TCR beta cDNA libraries. cDNA synthesis was primed from the TCR beta constant segment and was followed by two successive PCR amplification steps. In the authors' own workflow: Reads were demultiplexed and grouped by UMI with MIGEC, and clonotypes were assembled and quantified with MiTCR. Only TCR cDNA sequences supported by at least two reads were kept to exclude erroneous sequences. The tcR package was used for downstream repertoire analysis, and clonotypes were matched between fractions using CDR3 nucleotide sequence together with V segment. VDJmatch was used to annotate antigen specificity against VDJdb, with one amino acid substitution in CDR3 allowed. TCRdb reprocessed the reads, reporting each CDR3 protein sequence once and no DNA. The V and J calls reflect TCRdb's pipeline rather than the authors' work. This sample's table has entries for fewer than 400,000 distinct CDR3 sequences. Around 5.2% of the sample comes from the top ten.

The CDR3 measures 16 amino acids from cysteine to phenylalanine. There is no recorded DNA. Reading the germline V gene gives CDR1 SGHRS and CDR2 YFSETQ. The clonotype originates from a man aged 18 to 69 in good health. Here the chain combines TRBV5-1 and TRBJ2-1; TCRdb proposes TRBD1, but this gene call is untestable without DNA. The specimen sequenced was blood T cells: a sorted CD56 or NKG2C T cell subset, CD4+ or CD8+ T cells, or bulk PBMC T cells (not recorded which). The CDR3 here reads CASSSLPGQGAHEQFF.